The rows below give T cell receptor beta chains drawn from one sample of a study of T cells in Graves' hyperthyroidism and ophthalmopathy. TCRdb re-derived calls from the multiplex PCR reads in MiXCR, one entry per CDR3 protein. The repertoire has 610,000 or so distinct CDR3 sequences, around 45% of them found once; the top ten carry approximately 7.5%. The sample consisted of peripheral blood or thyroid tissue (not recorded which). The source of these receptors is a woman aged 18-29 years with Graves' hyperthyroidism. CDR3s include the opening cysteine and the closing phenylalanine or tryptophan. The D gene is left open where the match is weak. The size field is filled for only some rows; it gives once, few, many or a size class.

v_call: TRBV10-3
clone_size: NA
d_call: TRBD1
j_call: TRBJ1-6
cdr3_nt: TGTGCCATCAGTCAACAGGGGGCGGATTCACCCCTCCACTTT
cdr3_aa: CAISQQGADSPLHF

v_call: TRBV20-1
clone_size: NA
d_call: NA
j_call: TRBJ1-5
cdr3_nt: TGCAGTGCTTTCGAGACTAGCGGGAGTGGAGAGACCCAGCATTTT
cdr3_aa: CSAFETSGSGETQHF

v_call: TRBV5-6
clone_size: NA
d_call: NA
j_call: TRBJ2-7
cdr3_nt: TGTGCCAGCAGCTCCTGGACGGACGGATCACCCTACGAGCAGTACTTC
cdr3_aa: CASSSWTDGSPYEQYF

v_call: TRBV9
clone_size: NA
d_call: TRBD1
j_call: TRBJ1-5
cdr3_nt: TGTGCCAGCGTCGGGACAGGGGTCGATCAGCCCCAGCATTTT
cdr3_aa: CASVGTGVDQPQHF

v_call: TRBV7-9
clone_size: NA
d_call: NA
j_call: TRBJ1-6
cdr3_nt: TGTGCCAGCAGCTCGGGACGCCATTCCGCCTATAATTCACCCCTCCACTTT
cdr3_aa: CASSSGRHSAYNSPLHF

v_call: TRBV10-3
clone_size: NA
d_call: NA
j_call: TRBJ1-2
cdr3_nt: TGTGCCATCGGTGAGTCGTTATTACAGGCGACCGGATCTCACTACGGCTACACCTTC
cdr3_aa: CAIGESLLQATGSHYGYTF

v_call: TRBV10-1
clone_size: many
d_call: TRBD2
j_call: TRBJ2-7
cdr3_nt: TGCGCCAGATCGGGACTAGCGACTTCCTACGAGCAGTACTTC
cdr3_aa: CARSGLATSYEQYF

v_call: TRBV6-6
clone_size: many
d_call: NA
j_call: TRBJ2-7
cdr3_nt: TGTGCCAGCAGTTACCGTGCTAAGCCCTACGAGCAGTACTTC
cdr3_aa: CASSYRAKPYEQYF

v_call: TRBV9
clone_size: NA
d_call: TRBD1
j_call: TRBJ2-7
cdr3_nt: TGTGCCAGCAGCAGAGACAGGGGGGTTGGCTACGAGCAGTACTTC
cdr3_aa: CASSRDRGVGYEQYF

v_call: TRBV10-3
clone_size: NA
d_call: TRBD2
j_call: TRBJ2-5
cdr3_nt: TGTGCCATCAGTGATCTTGACAGCAGTGGGACTAGTAAGGAGACCCAGTACTTC
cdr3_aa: CAISDLDSSGTSKETQYF

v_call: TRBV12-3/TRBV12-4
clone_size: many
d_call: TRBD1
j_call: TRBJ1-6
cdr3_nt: TGTGCCAGCAGCGGACAGGAGAATTCACCCCTCCACTTT
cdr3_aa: CASSGQENSPLHF

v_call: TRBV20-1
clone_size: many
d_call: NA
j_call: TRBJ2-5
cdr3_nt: TGCAGTGCTCACGAGACAAAGCAAGAGACCCAGTACTTC
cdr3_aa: CSAHETKQETQYF

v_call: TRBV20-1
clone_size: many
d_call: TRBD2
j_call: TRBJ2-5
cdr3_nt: TGCAGTGCTGGACTAGCGGATACAGAGACCCAGTACTTC
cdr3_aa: CSAGLADTETQYF

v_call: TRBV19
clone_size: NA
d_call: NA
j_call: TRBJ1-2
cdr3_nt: TGTGCCAGTAGTATAGATGGGCAGGACATCTATGGCCACGCCTTC
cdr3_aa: CASSIDGQDIYGHAF

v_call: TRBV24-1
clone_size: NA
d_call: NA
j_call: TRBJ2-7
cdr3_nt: TGTGCCACCAGTGCCGCGAACCCCGGGACCCAGAATTACTACGAGCAGTACTTC
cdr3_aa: CATSAANPGTQNYYEQYF

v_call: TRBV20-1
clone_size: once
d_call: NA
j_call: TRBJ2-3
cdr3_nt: TGCAGTGCAACCCCAGGACCAGCCTACACAGATACGCAGTATTTT
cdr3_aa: CSATPGPAYTDTQYF

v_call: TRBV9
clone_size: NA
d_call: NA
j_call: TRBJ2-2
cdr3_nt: TGTGCCAGCAGCGTAGCTGCGGCAGGCGGGTTCTCCGGGGAGCTGTTTTTT
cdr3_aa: CASSVAAAGGFSGELFF

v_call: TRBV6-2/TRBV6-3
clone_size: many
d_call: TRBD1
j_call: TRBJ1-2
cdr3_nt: TGTGCCAGCAGTAGAGAACAGTGGGACAGAGGCAGCTATGGCTACACCTTC
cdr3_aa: CASSREQWDRGSYGYTF

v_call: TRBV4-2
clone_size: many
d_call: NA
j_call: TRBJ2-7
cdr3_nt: TGTGCCAGCAGCCAAGATAGGTCTGGGCTCTACGAGCAGTACTTC
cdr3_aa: CASSQDRSGLYEQYF

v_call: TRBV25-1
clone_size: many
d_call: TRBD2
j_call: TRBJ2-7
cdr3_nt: TGTGCCAGCAGTGAATTTGGACTAGCGTTCGAGGAGCAGTACTTC
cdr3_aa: CASSEFGLAFEEQYF

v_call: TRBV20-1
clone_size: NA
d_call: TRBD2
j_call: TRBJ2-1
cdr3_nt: TGCAGTGCTACCAGCGGGGCCAGCTCCTACAATGAGCAGTTCTTC
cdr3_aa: CSATSGASSYNEQFF

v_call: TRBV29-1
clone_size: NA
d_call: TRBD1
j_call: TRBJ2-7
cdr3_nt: TGCAGCGTTTCCGGACAGGGGGATTACGAGGAGCAGTACTTC
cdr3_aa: CSVSGQGDYEEQYF

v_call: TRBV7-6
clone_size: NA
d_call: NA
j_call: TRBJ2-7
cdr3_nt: TGTGCCAGCAGCTCTGGGAGCGACGAGCAGTACTTC
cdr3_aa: CASSSGSDEQYF

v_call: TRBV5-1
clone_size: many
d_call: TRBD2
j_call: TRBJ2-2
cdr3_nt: TGCGCCAGCAGCGTGACTAGCGGGGGATCCACCGGGGAGCTGTTTTTT
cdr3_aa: CASSVTSGGSTGELFF

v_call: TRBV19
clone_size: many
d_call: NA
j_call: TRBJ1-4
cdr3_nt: TGTGCCAGTAGCTGGTACCTCTATGGCAAGGGTGAAAAACTGTTTTTT
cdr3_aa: CASSWYLYGKGEKLFF

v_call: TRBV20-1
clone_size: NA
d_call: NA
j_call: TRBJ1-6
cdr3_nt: TGCAGTGCTAGAGATCTGGGGGGTCCCGTGCGATATAATTCACCCCTCCACTTT
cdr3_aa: CSARDLGGPVRYNSPLHF

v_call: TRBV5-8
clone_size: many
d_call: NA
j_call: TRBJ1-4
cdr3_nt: TGTGCCAGCAGCGATGGAGGATATAATGAAAAACTGTTTTTT
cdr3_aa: CASSDGGYNEKLFF

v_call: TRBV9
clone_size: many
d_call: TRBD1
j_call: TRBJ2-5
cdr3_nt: TGTGCCAGCAGCGTAGCTCCCGACAGGGCGAAGACCCAGTACTTC
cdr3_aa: CASSVAPDRAKTQYF

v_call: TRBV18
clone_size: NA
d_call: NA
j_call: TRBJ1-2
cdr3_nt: TGTGCCAGCTCACCGGGCGGGATTAACTATGGCTACACCTTC
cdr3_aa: CASSPGGINYGYTF

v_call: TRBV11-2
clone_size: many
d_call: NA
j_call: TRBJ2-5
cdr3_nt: TGTGCCAGCAGCAAAAGCCGTTACCAAGAGACCCAGTACTTC
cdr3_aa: CASSKSRYQETQYF

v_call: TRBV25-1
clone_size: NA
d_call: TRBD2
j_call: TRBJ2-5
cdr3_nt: TGTGCCAGCAGTGGACTTAGCGGGGCCGAAGAGACCCAGTACTTC
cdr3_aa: CASSGLSGAEETQYF

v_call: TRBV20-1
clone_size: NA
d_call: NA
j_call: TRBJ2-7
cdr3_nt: TGCAGTGCCAGCTCACCGTTTCGAGGGCAGAGCTCCTACGAGCAGTACTTC
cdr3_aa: CSASSPFRGQSSYEQYF

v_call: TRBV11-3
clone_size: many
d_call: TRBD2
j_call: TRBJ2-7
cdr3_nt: TGTGCCAGCAGCTTAGAGCTAGCGGGAGCGTACGAGCAGTACTTC
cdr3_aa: CASSLELAGAYEQYF

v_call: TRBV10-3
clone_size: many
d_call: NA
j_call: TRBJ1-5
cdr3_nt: TGTGCCATCAGTGCCGGGGGGGATAGCAATCAGCCCCAGCATTTT
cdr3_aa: CAISAGGDSNQPQHF

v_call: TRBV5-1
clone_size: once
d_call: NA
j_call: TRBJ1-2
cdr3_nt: TGCGCCAGCAGCTTGGAATGGACCCCTGGCAACACCTTC
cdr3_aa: CASSLEWTPGNTF

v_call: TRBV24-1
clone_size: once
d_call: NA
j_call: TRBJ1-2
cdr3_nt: TGTGCCAAATCCTCGGGAGGGTGGATTTATGGCTACACCTTC
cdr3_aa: CAKSSGGWIYGYTF

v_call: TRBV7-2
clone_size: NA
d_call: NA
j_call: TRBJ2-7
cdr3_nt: TGTGCCAGCAGCGGGGTCGGGGAGATCTACGAGCAGTACTTC
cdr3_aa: CASSGVGEIYEQYF

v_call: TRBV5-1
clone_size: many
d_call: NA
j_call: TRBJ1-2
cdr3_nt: TGCGCCAGCAGCTCGGAGACAGGCCACTATGGCTACACCTTC
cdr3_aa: CASSSETGHYGYTF

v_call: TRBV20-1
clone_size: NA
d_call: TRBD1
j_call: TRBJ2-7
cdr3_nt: TGCAGTGCCGAGGACAGGGGACCCTACGAGCAGTACTTC
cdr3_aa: CSAEDRGPYEQYF

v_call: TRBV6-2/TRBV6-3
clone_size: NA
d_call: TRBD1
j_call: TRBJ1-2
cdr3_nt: TGTGCCAGCAGTTACTCCCGGACAGGGGGACTCTATGGCTACACCTTC
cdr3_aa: CASSYSRTGGLYGYTF

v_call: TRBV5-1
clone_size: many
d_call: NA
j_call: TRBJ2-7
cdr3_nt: TGCGCCAGCAGCACCCTAGGCTACGAGCAGTACTTC
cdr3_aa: CASSTLGYEQYF

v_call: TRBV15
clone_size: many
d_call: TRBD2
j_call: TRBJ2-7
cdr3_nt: TGTGCCACCAGCAGAGCAGCGGGAGGGCCCGGCGAGCAGTACTTC
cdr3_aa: CATSRAAGGPGEQYF

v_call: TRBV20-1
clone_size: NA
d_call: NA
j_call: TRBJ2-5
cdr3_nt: TGCAGTGCTAGAGATTTACAGGGGACCCAGTACTTC
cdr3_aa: CSARDLQGTQYF

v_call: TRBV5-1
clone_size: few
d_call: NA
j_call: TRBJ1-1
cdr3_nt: TGCGCCAGCAGCTTGGTCGGCCAGCTGAACACTGAAGCTTTCTTT
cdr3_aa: CASSLVGQLNTEAFF

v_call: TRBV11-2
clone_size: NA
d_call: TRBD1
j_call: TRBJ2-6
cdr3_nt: TGTGCCATCGCGGACAGGGGGTTTTCTGGGGCCAACGTCCTGACTTTC
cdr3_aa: CAIADRGFSGANVLTF

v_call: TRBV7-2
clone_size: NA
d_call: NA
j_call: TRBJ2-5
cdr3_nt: TGTGCCAGCAGCCGGGCTAAGGGGGGGAATATGGAGACCCAGTACTTC
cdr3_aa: CASSRAKGGNMETQYF

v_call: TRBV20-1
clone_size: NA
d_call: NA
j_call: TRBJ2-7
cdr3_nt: TGCAGTGCTACGAAGAACACCGGGACCCAGAATTACTACGAGCAGTACTTC
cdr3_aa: CSATKNTGTQNYYEQYF

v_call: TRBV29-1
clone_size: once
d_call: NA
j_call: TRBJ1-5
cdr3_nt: TGTGCCTGGATTTCGGCCTTATATAGCAATCAGCCCCAGCATTTT
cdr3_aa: CAWISALYSNQPQHF

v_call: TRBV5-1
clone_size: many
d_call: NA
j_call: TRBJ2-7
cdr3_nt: TGCGCCAGCAGAGTGAGCGTAGAGGCGAGCTCCTACGAGCAGTACTTC
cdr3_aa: CASRVSVEASSYEQYF

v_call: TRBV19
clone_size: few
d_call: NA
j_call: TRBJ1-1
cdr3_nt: TGTGCCAGTAGTATATTCTTGGGGTCTGGCACTGAAGCTTTCTTT
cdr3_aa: CASSIFLGSGTEAFF

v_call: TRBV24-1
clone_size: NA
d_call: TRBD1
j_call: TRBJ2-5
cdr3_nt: TGTGCCACCAGTGACAGGGACAGAGCAAACCAAGAGACCCAGTACTTC
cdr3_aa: CATSDRDRANQETQYF

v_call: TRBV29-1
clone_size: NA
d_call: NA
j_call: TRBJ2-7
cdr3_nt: TGCAGCTCCGGGGGCTACGAGCAGTACTTC
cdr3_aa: CSSGGYEQYF